This is a list of T cell receptor beta chains from one sample in a study of cytomegalovirus exposure and HLA in healthy donors. Sequencing used immunoSEQ multiplex PCR; TCRdb keeps in-frame clones, though not all of them. This table has about 140,000 clones, approximately 84% appearing once. The sequencing sample was made of PBMCs. The receptors originated from a woman aged 30 to 39 in good health and CMV-seronegative. Each CDR3 is given with its conserved first and last residue. The order of the fields is D gene, J gene, V gene, clone size, CDR3 protein, CDR3 DNA. A D gene is named only where the DNA matches it firmly. Part of the rows lack a size; the others show once, few, many or a class for expanded clones.

TRBD1,TRBJ2-5,TRBV6-5,-,CASSLDRGQETQYF,TGTGCCAGCAGTTTAGACAGGGGCCAAGAGACCCAGTACTTC
TRBD1,TRBJ1-2,TRBV2,-,CASSGVGQGSGYTF,TGTGCCAGCAGTGGGGTGGGACAGGGGTCTGGCTACACCTTC
TRBD2,TRBJ2-3,TRBV6-5,-,CASTKRGTSSGLEYF,TGTGCCAGCACCAAACGCGGGACTAGCAGTGGACTGGAGTATTTT
-,TRBJ1-1,TRBV18,-,CASSPRDGVEAFF,TGTGCCAGCTCACCTCGAGACGGAGTTGAAGCTTTCTTT
TRBD1,TRBJ1-5,TRBV7-2,-,CASKTGGAGQPQHF,TGTGCCAGCAAAACAGGGGGCGCGGGTCAGCCCCAGCATTTT
-,TRBJ2-7,TRBV6-5,-,CASSYGEISYEQYF,TGTGCCAGCAGTTACGGGGAGATCTCCTACGAGCAGTACTTC
TRBD1,TRBJ1-6,TRBV19,-,CASSITTGVSSSPLHF,TGTGCCAGTAGTATAACTACAGGGGTGAGTAGTTCACCCCTCCACTTT
TRBD1,TRBJ1-2,TRBV28,-,CASSLQGTGGGYGYTF,TGTGCCAGCAGTTTACAAGGGACAGGGGGCGGCTATGGCTACACCTTC
-,TRBJ1-3,TRBV2,once,CASRPGSGNTIYF,TGTGCCAGCAGGCCAGGGTCTGGAAACACCATATATTTT
-,TRBJ1-3,TRBV5-4,-,CASYSGGMPSGNTIYF,TGTGCCAGTTATTCCGGGGGGATGCCCTCTGGAAACACCATATATTTT
-,TRBJ1-1,TRBV2,-,CASSPTRRGWTEAFF,TGTGCCAGCAGTCCCACCCGTCGGGGATGGACTGAAGCTTTCTTT
TRBD1,TRBJ2-7,TRBV7-2,few,CASSGDRYEQYF,TGTGCCAGCAGCGGGGACAGATACGAGCAGTACTTC
-,TRBJ1-4,TRBV5-1,once,CASSLAQGEKLFF,TGCGCCAGCAGCTTGGCCCAGGGAGAAAAACTGTTTTTT
-,TRBJ2-7,TRBV5-6,-,CASSYYGDSSYEQYF,TGTGCCAGCAGCTACTATGGGGACTCCTCCTACGAGCAGTACTTC
-,TRBJ2-7,TRBV29-1,-,CSAKPGSIGEQYF,TGCAGCGCCAAACCGGGTTCCATCGGCGAGCAGTACTTC
TRBD1,TRBJ2-7,TRBV6-6,-,CAIASGQGFNEQYF,TGTGCCATCGCCAGTGGACAGGGGTTCAACGAGCAGTACTTC
-,TRBJ1-3,TRBV30,-,CAWSVDGQGYGNTIYF,TGTGCCTGGAGTGTAGACGGGCAGGGGTATGGAAACACCATATATTTT
-,TRBJ2-3,TRBV9,few,CASSRVVNTDTQYF,TGTGCCAGCAGCCGGGTGGTTAACACAGATACGCAGTATTTT
TRBD1,TRBJ1-2,TRBV4-1,-,CASSHSSRVGRGYGYTF,TGCGCCAGCAGCCATTCGAGTAGAGTGGGCAGGGGGTATGGCTACACCTTC
TRBD1,TRBJ1-5,TRBV2,-,CASSEEGASNQPQHF,TGTGCCAGCAGTGAAGAGGGGGCCAGCAATCAGCCCCAGCATTTT
TRBD1,TRBJ1-1,TRBV27,-,CASSVGGFTEAFF,TGTGCCAGCAGTGTAGGGGGCTTCACTGAAGCTTTCTTT
-,TRBJ2-7,TRBV30,-,CAHSTDYEQYF,TGTGCCCACAGCACAGACTACGAGCAGTACTTC
-,TRBJ1-1,TRBV5-1,-,CASSSQGIEAFF,TGCGCCAGCAGCTCACAGGGCATTGAAGCTTTCTTT
-,TRBJ2-5,TRBV6-6,-,CASRPFAGMETQYF,TGTGCCAGCAGACCCTTTGCGGGGATGGAGACCCAGTACTTC
TRBD1,TRBJ1-2,TRBV5-1,-,CASSPNRGHANYGYTF,TGCGCCAGCAGCCCTAACAGGGGGCATGCTAACTATGGCTACACCTTC
-,TRBJ2-7,TRBV5-1,-,CASSLLGQTSYEQYF,TGCGCCAGCAGCTTATTAGGACAGACATCCTACGAGCAGTACTTC
TRBD2,TRBJ2-2,TRBV5-1,-,CASTIDAGGQTGELFF,TGCGCCAGCACTATTGATGCGGGGGGGCAGACCGGGGAGCTGTTTTTT
TRBD2,TRBJ2-3,TRBV4-1,-,CASIGLAGSSTDTQYF,TGCGCCAGCATTGGACTAGCGGGGTCTAGCACAGATACGCAGTATTTT
-,TRBJ2-3,TRBV12-5,-,CASGPDTDTQYF,TGTGCTAGTGGTCCAGACACAGATACGCAGTATTTT
TRBD2,TRBJ2-3,TRBV15,-,CATSREIAGGGDTQYF,TGTGCCACCAGCAGAGAAATAGCGGGGGGTGGCGATACGCAGTATTTT
-,TRBJ2-3,TRBV27,-,CASSLFTSTDTQYF,TGTGCCAGCAGTTTATTCACTAGCACAGATACGCAGTATTTT
TRBD1,TRBJ1-5,TRBV28,few,CASSETGEAYQPQHF,TGTGCCAGCAGTGAGACAGGGGAGGCTTATCAGCCCCAGCATTTT
-,TRBJ1-2,TRBV19,-,CASSGTRGGYGYTF,TGTGCCAGTAGTGGGACCCGAGGGGGCTATGGCTACACCTTC
TRBD1,TRBJ2-1,TRBV19,-,CASTQGAHDEQFF,TGTGCCAGTACTCAGGGGGCCCACGATGAGCAGTTCTTC
TRBD1,TRBJ1-5,TRBV5-1,-,CASRPGTGEHQPQHF,TGCGCCAGCAGGCCCGGGACAGGAGAGCATCAGCCCCAGCATTTT